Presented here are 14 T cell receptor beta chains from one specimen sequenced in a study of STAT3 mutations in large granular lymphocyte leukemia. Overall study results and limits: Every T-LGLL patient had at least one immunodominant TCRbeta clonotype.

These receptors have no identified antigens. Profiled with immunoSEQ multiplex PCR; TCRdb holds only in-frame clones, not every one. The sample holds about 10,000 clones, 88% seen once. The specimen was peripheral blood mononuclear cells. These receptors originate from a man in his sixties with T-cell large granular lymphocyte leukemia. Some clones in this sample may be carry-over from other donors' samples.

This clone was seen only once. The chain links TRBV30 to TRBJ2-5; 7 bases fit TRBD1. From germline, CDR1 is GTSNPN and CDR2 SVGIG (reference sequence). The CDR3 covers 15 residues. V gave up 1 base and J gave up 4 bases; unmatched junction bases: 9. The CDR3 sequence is CAWSDDPGQIETQYF. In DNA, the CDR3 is TGTGCCTGGAGTGACGACCCGGGACAGATAGAGACCCAGTACTTC.

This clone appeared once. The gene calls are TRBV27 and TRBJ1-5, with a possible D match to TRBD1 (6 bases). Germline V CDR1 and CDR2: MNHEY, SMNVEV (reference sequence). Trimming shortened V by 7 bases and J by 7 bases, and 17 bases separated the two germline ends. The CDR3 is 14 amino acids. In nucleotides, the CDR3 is TGTGCCAGCAAAAAATCACAGGGTTTCCAGCCCCAGCATTTT. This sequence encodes CASKKSQGFQPQHF.

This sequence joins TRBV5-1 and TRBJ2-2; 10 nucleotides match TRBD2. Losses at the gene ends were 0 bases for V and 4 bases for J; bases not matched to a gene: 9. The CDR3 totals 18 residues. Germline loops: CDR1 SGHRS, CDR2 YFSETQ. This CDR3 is CASSLGPSGRTGTGELFF. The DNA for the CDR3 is TGCGCCAGCAGCTTGGGTCCTAGCGGGAGAACGGGCACCGGGGAGCTGTTTTTT.

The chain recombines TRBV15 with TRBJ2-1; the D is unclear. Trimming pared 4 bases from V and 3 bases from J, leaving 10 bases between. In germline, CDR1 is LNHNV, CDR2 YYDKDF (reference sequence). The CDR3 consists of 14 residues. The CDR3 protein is CATSNARYYNEQFF. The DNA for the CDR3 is TGTGCCACCAGCAACGCGCGCTACTACAATGAGCAGTTCTTC.

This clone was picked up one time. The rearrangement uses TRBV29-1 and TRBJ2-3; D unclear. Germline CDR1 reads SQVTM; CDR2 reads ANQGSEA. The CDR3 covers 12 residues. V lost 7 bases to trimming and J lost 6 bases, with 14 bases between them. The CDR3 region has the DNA TGCAGCGCCGGCACGGGTGCGGATACGCAGTATTTT. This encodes CSAGTGADTQYF.

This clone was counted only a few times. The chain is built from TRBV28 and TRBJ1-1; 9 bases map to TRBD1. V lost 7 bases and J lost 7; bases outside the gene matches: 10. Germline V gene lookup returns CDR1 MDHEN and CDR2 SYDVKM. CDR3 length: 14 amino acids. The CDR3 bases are TGTGCCAGCAAAACACCGGGACAGGGATTTGAAGCTTTCTTT. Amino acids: CASKTPGQGFEAFF.

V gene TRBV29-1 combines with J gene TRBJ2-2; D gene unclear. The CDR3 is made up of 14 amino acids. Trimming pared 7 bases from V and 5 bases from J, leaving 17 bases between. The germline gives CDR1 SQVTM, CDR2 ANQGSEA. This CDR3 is CSADRALGTGELFF. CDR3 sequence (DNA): TGCAGCGCCGACCGGGCCCTGGGGACCGGGGAGCTGTTTTTT.

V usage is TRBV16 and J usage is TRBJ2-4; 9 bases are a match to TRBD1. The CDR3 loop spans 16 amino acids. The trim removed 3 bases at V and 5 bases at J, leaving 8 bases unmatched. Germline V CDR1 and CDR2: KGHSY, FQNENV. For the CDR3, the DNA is TGTGCCAGCAGCCAGTGGCTGGGACAGGGACAAAACATTCAGTACTTC. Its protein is CASSQWLGQGQNIQYF.

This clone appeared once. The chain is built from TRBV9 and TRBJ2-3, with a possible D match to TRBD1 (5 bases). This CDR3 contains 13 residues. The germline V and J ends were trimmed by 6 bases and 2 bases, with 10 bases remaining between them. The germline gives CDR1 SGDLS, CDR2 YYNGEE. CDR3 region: CASNVGLTDTQYF. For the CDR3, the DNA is TGTGCCAGCAACGTGGGGCTCACAGATACGCAGTATTTT. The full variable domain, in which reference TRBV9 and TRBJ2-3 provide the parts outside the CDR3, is DSGVTQTPKHLITATGQRVTLRCSPRSGDLSVYWYQQSLDQGLQFLIQYYNGEERAKGNILERFSAQQFPDLHSELNLSSLELGDSALYFCASNVGLTDTQYFGPGTRLTVL.

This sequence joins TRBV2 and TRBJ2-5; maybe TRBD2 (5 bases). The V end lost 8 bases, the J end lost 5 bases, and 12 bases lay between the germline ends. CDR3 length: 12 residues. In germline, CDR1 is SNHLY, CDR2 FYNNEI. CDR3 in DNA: TGTGCCAGCGAGACTACCGGGGAGACCCAGTACTTC. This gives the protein CASETTGETQYF. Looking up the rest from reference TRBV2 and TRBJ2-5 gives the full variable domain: EPEVTQTPSHQVTQMGQEVILRCVPISNHLYFYWYRQILGQKVEFLVSFYNNEISEKSEIFDDQFSVERPDGSNFTLKIRSTKLEDSAMYFCASETTGETQYFGPGTRLLVL.

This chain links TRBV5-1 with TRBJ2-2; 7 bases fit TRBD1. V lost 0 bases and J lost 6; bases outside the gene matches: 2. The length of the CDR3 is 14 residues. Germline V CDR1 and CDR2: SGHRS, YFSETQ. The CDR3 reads CASSLVQGAGELFF. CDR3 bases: TGCGCCAGCAGCTTGGTTCAGGGGGCCGGGGAGCTGTTTTTT.

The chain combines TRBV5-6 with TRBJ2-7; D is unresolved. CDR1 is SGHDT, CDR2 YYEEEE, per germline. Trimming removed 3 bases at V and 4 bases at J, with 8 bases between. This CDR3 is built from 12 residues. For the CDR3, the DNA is TGTGCCAGCAGCTGGGAAGGGTACGAGCAGTACTTC. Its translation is CASSWEGYEQYF.

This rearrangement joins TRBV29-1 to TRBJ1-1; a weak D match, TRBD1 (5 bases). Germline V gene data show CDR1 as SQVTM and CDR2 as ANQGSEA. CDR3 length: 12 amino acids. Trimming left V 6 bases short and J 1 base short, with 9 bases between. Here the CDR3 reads CSVWGENTEAFF. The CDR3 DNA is TGCAGCGTATGGGGGGAGAACACTGAAGCTTTCTTT.

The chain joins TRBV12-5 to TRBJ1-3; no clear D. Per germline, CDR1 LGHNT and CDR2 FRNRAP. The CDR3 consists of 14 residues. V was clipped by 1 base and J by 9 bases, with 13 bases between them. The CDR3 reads CASGLDRTGSTIYF. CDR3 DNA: TGTGCTAGTGGTTTGGACCGAACTGGGAGCACCATATATTTT.